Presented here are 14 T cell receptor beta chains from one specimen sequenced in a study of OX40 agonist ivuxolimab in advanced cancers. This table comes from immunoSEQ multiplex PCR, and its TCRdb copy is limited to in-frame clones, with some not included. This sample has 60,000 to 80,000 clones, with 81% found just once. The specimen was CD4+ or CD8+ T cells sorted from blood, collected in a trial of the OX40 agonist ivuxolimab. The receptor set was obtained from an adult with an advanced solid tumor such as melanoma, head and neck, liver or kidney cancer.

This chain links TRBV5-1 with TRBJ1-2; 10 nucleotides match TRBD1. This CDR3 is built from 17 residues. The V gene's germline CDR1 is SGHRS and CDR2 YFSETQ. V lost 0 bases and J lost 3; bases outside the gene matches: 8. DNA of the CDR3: TGCGCCAGCAGCTTGGATCAGACAGGGGGCGCCGACTATGGCTACACCTTC. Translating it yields CASSLDQTGGADYGYTF. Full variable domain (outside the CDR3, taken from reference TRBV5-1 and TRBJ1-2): KAGVTQTPRYLIKTRGQQVTLSCSPISGHRSVSWYQQTPGQGLQFLFEYFSETQRNKGNFPGRFSGRQFSNSRSEMNVSTLELGDSALYLCASSLDQTGGADYGYTFGSGTRLTVV.

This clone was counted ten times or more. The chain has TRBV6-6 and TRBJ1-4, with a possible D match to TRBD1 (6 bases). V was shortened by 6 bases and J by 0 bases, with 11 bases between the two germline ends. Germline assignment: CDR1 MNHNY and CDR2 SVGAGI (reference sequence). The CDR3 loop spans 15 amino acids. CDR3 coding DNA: TGTGCCAGCAGCCACACAGGGACAACTAATGAAAAACTGTTTTTT. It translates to CASSHTGTTNEKLFF.

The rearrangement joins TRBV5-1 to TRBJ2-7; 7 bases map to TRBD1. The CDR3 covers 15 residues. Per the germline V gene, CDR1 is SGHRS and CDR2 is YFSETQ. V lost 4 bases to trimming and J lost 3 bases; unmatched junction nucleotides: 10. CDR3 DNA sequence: TGCGCCAGCAGCCTCCAGGGGGAGCTACTCTACGAGCAGTACTTC. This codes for CASSLQGELLYEQYF.

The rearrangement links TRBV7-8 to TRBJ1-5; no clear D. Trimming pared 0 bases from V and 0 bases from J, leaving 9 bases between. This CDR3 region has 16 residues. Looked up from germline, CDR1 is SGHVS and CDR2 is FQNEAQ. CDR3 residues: CASSLARGYSNQPQHF. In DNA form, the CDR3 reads TGTGCCAGCAGCTTAGCGAGAGGGTATAGCAATCAGCCCCAGCATTTT.

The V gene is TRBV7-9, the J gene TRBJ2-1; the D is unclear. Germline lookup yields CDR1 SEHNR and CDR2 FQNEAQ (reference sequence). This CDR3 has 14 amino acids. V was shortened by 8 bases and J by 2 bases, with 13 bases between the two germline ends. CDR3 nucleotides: TGTGCCAGCTCGGGCAGCGTCGCCTACAATGAGCAGTTCTTC. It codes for CASSGSVAYNEQFF.

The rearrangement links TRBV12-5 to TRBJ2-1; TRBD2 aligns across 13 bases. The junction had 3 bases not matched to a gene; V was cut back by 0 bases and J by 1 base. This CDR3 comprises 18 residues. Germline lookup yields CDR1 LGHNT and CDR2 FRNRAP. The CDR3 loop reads CASGLVLTSGGSYNEQFF. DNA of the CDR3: TGTGCTAGTGGTTTGGTACTGACTAGCGGGGGGTCCTACAATGAGCAGTTCTTC.

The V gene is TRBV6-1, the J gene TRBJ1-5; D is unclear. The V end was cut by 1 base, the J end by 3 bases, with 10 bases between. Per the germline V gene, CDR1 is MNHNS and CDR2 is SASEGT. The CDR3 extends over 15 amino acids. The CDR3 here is CASSEGGSLNQPQHF. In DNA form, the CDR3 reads TGTGCCAGCAGTGAAGGCGGCAGCCTCAATCAGCCCCAGCATTTT.

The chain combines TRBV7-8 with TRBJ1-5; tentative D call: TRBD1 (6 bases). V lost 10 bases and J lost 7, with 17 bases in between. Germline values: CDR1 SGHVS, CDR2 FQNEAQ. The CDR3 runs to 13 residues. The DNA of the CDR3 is TGTGCCACAGGGGTAGGGGTTTTACAGCCCCAGCATTTT. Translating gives CATGVGVLQPQHF.

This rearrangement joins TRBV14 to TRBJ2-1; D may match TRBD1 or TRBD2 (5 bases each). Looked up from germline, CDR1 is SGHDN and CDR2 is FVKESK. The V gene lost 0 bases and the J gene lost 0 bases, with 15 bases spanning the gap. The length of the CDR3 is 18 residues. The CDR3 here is CASSQESGTLSSYNEQFF. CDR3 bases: TGTGCCAGCAGCCAAGAGTCCGGGACCCTGAGCTCCTACAATGAGCAGTTCTTC.

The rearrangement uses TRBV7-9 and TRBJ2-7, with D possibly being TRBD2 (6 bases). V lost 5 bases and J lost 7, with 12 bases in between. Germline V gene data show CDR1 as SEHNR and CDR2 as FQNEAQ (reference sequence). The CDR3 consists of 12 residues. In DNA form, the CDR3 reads TGTGCCAGCAGCCAGCGGGCGGTGGAGCAGTACTTC. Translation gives CASSQRAVEQYF. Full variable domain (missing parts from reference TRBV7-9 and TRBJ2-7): DTGVSQNPRHKITKRGQNVTFRCDPISEHNRLYWYRQTLGQGPEFLTYFQNEAQLEKSRLLSDRFSAERPKGSFSTLEIQRTEQGDSAMYLCASSQRAVEQYFGPGTRLTVT.

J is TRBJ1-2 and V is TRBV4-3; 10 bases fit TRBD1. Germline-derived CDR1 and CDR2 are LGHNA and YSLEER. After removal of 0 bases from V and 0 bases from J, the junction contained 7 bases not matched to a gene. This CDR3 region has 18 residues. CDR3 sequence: CASSQDPGQGYSNYGYTF. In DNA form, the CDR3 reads TGCGCCAGCAGCCAAGATCCGGGACAGGGGTACTCTAACTATGGCTACACCTTC.

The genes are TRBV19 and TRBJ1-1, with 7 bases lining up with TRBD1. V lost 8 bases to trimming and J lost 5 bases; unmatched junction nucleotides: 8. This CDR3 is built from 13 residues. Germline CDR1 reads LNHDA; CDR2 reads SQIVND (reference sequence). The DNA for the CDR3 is TGTGCCAGTTTGACAGGGCCGGGGACTGAAGCTTTCTTT. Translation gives CASLTGPGTEAFF.

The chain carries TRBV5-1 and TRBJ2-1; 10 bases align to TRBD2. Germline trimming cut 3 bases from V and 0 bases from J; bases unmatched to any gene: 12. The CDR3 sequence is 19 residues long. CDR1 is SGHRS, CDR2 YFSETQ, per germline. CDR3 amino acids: CASSSGLASGGFSYNEQFF. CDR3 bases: TGCGCCAGCAGCTCGGGGCTGGCTAGCGGGGGATTCTCCTACAATGAGCAGTTCTTC.

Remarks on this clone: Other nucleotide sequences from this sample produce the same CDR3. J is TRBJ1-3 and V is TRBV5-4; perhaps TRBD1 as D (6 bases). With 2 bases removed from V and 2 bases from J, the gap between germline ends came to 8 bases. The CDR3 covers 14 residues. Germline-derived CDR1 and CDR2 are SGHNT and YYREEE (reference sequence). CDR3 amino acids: CASSLQGPGNTIYF. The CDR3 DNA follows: TGTGCCAGCAGCTTACAGGGCCCTGGAAACACCATATATTTT.